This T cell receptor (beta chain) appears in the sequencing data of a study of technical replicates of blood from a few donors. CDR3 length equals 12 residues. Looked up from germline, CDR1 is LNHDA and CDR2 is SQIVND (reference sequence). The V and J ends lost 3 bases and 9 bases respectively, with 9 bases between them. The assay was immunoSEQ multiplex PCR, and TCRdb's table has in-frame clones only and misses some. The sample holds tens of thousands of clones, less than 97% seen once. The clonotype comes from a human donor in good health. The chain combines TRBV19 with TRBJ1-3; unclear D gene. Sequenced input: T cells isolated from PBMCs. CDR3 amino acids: CASSIPRGTIYF. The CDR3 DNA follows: TGTGCCAGTAGTATTCCGAGAGGCACCATATATTTT.